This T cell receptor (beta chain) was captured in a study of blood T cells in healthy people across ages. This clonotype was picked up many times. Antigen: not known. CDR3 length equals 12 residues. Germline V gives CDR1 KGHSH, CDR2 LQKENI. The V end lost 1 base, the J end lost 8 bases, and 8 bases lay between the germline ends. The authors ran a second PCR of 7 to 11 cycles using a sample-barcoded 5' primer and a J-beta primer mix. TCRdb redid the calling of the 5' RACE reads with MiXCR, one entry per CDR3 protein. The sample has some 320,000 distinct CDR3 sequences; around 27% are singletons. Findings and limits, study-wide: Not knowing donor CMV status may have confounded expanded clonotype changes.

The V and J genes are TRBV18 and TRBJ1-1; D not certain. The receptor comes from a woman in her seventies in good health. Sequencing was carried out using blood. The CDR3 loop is CASSPRMEEAFF. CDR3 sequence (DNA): TGTGCCAGCTCACCACGAATGGAGGAAGCTTTCTTT.